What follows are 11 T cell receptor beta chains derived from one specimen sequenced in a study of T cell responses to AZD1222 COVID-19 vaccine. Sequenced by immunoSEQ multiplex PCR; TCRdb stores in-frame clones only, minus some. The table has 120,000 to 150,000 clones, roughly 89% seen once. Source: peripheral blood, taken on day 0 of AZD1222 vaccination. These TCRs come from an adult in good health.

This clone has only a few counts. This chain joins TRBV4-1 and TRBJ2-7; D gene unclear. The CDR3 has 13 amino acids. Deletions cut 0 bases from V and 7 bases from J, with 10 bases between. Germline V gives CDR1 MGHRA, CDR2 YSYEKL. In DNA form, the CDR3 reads TGCGCCAGCAGCCAAGAAGGATCCCGGGAGCAGTACTTC. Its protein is CASSQEGSREQYF.

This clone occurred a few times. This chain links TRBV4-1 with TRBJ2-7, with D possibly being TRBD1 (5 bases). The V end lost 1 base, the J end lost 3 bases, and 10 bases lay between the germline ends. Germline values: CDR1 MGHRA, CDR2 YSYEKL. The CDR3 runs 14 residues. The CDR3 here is CASSQVAGLYEQYF. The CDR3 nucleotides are TGCGCCAGCAGCCAAGTGGCAGGGCTCTACGAGCAGTACTTC.

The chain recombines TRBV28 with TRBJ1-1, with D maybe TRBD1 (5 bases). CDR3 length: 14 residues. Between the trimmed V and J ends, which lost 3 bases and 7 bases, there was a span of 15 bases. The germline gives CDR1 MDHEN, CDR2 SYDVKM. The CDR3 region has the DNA TGTGCCAGCAGTTTCGGGGGGAGACAAATTGAAGCTTTCTTT. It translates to CASSFGGRQIEAFF. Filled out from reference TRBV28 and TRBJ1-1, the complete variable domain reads DVKVTQSSRYLVKRTGEKVFLECVQDMDHENMFWYRQDPGLGLRLIYFSYDVKMKEKGDIPEGYSVSREKKERFSLILESASTNQTSMYLCASSFGGRQIEAFFGQGTRLTVV.

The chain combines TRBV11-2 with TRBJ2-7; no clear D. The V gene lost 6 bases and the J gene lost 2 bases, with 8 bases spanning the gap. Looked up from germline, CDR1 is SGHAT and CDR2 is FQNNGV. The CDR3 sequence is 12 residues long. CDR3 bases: TGTGCCAGCAGTTACGATCCCTACGAGCAGTACTTC. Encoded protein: CASSYDPYEQYF.

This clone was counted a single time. CDR3 loop: CASRPTGTGLDEQFF. In DNA form, the CDR3 reads TGTGCCAGCCGGCCCACCGGGACAGGCCTGGATGAGCAGTTCTTC. The V call is TRBV27, the J call TRBJ2-1, with 8 bases that match TRBD1. CDR3 length: 15 amino acids. The V segment lost 8 bases and the J segment 8 bases; nucleotides outside the gene matches: 14. Germline V gene sequence: CDR1 MNHEY, CDR2 SMNVEV (reference sequence).

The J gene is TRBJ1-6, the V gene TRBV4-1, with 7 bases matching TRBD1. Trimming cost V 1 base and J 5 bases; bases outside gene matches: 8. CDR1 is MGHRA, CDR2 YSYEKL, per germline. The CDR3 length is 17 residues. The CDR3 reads CASSQGWKGANNSPLHF. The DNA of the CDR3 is TGCGCCAGCAGCCAAGGATGGAAGGGGGCCAATAATTCACCCCTCCACTTT.

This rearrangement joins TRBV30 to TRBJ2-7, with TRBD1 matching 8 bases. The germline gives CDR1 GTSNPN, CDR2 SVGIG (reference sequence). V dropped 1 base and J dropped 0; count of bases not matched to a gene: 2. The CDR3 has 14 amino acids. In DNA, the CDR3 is TGTGCCTGGAGTGGACAGGGGAGCTCCTACGAGCAGTACTTC. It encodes CAWSGQGSSYEQYF.

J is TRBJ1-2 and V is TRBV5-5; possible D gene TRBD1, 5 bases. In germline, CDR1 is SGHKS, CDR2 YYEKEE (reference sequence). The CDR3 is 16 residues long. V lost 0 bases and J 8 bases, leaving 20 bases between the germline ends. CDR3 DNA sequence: TGTGCCAGCAGCTTGGTGTGGTTCGCGGGGCCTGTGGGCTACACCTTC. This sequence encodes CASSLVWFAGPVGYTF. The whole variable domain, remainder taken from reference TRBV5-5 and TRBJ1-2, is DAGVTQSPTHLIKTRGQQVTLRCSPISGHKSVSWYQQVLGQGPQFIFQYYEKEERGRGNFPDRFSARQFPNYSSELNVNALLLGDSALYLCASSLVWFAGPVGYTFGSGTRLTVV.

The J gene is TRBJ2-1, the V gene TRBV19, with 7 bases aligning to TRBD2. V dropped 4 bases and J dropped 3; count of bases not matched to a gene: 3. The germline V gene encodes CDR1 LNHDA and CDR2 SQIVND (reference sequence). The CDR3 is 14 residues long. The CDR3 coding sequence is TGTGCCAGTAGTACGGGAGGCCACTACAATGAGCAGTTCTTC. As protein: CASSTGGHYNEQFF.

In DNA, the CDR3 is TGTGCCAGCAGCTTAGGGCAAAACACTGAAGCTTTCTTT. Residues: CASSLGQNTEAFF. The V call is TRBV11-2, the J call TRBJ1-1; D is uncertain. V lost 1 base, J lost 2 bases, and 5 bases lay in between. Germline V gene lookup returns CDR1 SGHAT and CDR2 FQNNGV. CDR3 length equals 13 residues.

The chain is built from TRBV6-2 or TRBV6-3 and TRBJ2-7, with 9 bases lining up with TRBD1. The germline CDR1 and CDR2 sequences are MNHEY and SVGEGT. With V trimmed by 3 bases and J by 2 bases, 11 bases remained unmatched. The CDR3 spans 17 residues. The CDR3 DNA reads TGTGCCAGCAGTTATGCGGAGACCGGGGACAGGGCCTACGAGCAGTACTTC. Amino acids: CASSYAETGDRAYEQYF.